The clone carrying this TCR beta chain was observed at least ten times. This sample was included in a study of T cells in Graves' hyperthyroidism and ophthalmopathy. The wider study: It was at initial diagnosis, before any treatment, that peripheral blood was collected.

Amplification of TCR beta CDR3 regions was performed using RNA transcripts as template. Using the HTBI primer set, a first-round RT-PCR was run on the TCR CDR3. TCRdb reanalysed the multiplex PCR reads using MiXCR and keeps one entry per CDR3 protein. The data contain 45,000 to 75,000 distinct CDR3 sequences, around 50% of them singletons. Disease duration was under 3 months in the ophthalmopathy patients, who also had a Clinical Activity Score of at least 3 and a NOSPECS grade of at least 4. This CDR3 has 12 amino acids. V was shortened by 10 bases and J by 2 bases, with 11 bases between the two germline ends.

What was sequenced was blood. V is TRBV12-3 or TRBV12-4 and J is TRBJ1-2; D not certain. The TCR comes from a woman in her twenties or thirties with Graves' ophthalmopathy. The CDR3 nucleotides are TGTGCCACTCTGCACGGGAACTATGGCTACACCTTC. It specifies CATLHGNYGYTF.